The 7 T cell receptor beta chains presented below share a single source sample, sequenced in a study of breast tumors, draining lymph nodes, adjacent tissues. One entry per CDR3 protein, called by TCRdb with MiXCR from the multiplex PCR reads. The table has 20,000 or so distinct CDR3 sequences, around 33% seen once. Sequenced: breast tumor tissue. The receptors shown here come from a female donor with breast cancer. Some clones in this sample may be carry-over from other donors' samples.

This clonotype has a count of ten or more. The CDR3 nucleotides are TGTGCCAGCAGCTTAGTTGGCGGGTCTGCAACTAATGAAAAACTGTTTTTT. The encoded protein is CASSLVGGSATNEKLFF. The chain is built from TRBV7-2 and TRBJ1-4; D uncertain. The germline V gene encodes CDR1 SGHTA and CDR2 FQGNSA. V was clipped by 1 base and J by 0 bases, with 12 bases between them. This CDR3 has 17 amino acids. The entire variable domain, with the rest obtained from reference TRBV7-2 and TRBJ1-4, is as follows: GAGVSQSPSNKVTEKGKDVELRCDPISGHTALYWYRQSLGQGLEFLIYFQGNSAPDKSGLPSDRFSAERTGGSVSTLTIQRTQQEDSAVYLCASSLVGGSATNEKLFFGSGTQLSVL.

This chain connects TRBV28 to TRBJ2-1; 10 bases are shared with TRBD2. The CDR3 totals 17 residues. Germline V CDR1 and CDR2: MDHEN, SYDVKM. The V and J ends lost 5 bases and 2 bases, in that order; junction bases with no gene match: 9. This chain's CDR3 is CASSRTAGTSAYNEQFF. CDR3 nucleotides: TGTGCCAGCAGTAGGACGGCCGGGACTAGCGCCTACAATGAGCAGTTCTTC.

This clonotype has a count of ten or more. J is TRBJ2-1 and V is TRBV20-1, with D unresolved. This CDR3 has 14 amino acids. CDR1 is DFQATT and CDR2 is SNEGSKA in the germline V gene (reference sequence). The V and J ends lost 6 bases and 4 bases respectively, with 16 bases between them. Written as DNA, the CDR3 is TGCAGTGCCCCCTGGCCACCTCCTTACAATGAGCAGTTCTTC. This sequence encodes CSAPWPPPYNEQFF.

There are many counts of this clonotype. This sequence joins TRBV9 and TRBJ2-1; maybe TRBD2 (5 bases). CDR1 SGDLS and CDR2 YYNGEE come from the germline V gene. V lost 0 bases to trimming and J lost 5 bases, with 12 bases between them. CDR3 size: 15 residues. The CDR3 here is CASSVEGRADNEQFF. The DNA of the CDR3 is TGTGCCAGCAGCGTAGAAGGGCGGGCCGACAATGAGCAGTTCTTC.

By share, this clonotype counts as medium-sized. V usage is TRBV20-1 and J usage is TRBJ2-5; possibly TRBD1 or TRBD2 for D (9 bases each). Trimming left V 6 bases short and J 7 bases short, with 24 bases between. Germline V CDR1 and CDR2: DFQATT, SNEGSKA (reference sequence). CDR3 length equals 15 residues. The CDR3 DNA reads as TGCAGTGCCGCCCCGGGACAGGGACTAGCTTCGACCCAGTACTTC. It codes for CSAAPGQGLASTQYF.

The rearrangement links TRBV6-1 to TRBJ2-2; D unclear. CDR1 and CDR2 (germline): MNHNS, SASEGT. The length of the CDR3 is 15 residues. V was cut by 2 bases and J by 1 base, with 8 bases left in between. This CDR3 reads CASSESAENTGELFF. The DNA of the CDR3 is TGTGCCAGCAGTGAAAGCGCGGAGAACACCGGGGAGCTGTTTTTT.

At least ten counts were recorded for this clonotype. This chain uses TRBV6-5 with TRBJ2-1; 12 bases agree with TRBD2. CDR3 length: 17 amino acids. Germline lookup yields CDR1 MNHEY and CDR2 SVGAGI. With V trimmed by 5 bases and J by 3 bases, 8 bases remained unmatched. The CDR3 protein is CASSPPLAGGRYNEQFF. The CDR3 DNA sequence: TGTGCCAGCAGTCCGCCCCTAGCGGGAGGGCGCTACAATGAGCAGTTCTTC.